A single sample is the source of the 25 T cell receptor beta chains below, sequenced in a study of Ad26.COV2.S vaccination and SARS-CoV-2 variants (dated by TCRdb to 2020 to 2022). Sample treatment or condition, as interpreted from the label and publication: roughly 19 received Ad26.COV2.S at low or high dose, single or two shots; a few received placebo; per-sample allocation not given. Repertoires of vaccine and placebo recipients were sequenced from samples collected on day 63 after the first injection. The library was obtained by the immunoSEQ multiplex PCR assay. Sourced from immuneACCESS, this table was stored by TCRdb with only in-frame sequences that have V and J called. A share of the clones is absent; for the studies checked, an unresolved V gene accounts for under half, and the remainder has no known explanation. The sample data list roughly 300,000 clones, and around 89% of these were observed just once. The ten top clones hold about 4.6% of the sample.

This specimen was peripheral blood, taken in a trial of Ad26.COV2.S vaccine versus placebo. The receptor set was obtained from a person between 18 and 65 years old who received the Ad26.COV2.S COVID-19 vaccine or a placebo.

This chain uses TRBV27 with TRBJ1-5; D gene unclear. The V end lost 0 bases, the J end lost 6 bases, and 6 bases lay between the germline ends. The CDR3 contains 13 residues. Germline V gene lookup returns CDR1 MNHEY and CDR2 SMNVEV (reference sequence). CDR3 in amino acids: CASSLSWSQPQHF. CDR3 DNA: TGTGCCAGCAGTTTATCGTGGAGTCAGCCCCAGCATTTT.

V is TRBV5-4 and J is TRBJ2-5; 7 bases are shared with TRBD2. CDR1 SGHNT and CDR2 YYREEE come from the germline V gene (reference sequence). With 0 bases clipped from V and 4 bases from J, the junction kept 3 bases outside the gene matches. The CDR3 consists of 14 residues. The CDR3 loop reads CASSLDTSAETQYF. The CDR3 nucleotides are TGTGCCAGCAGCTTGGATACTAGCGCAGAGACCCAGTACTTC.

V usage is TRBV24-1 and J usage is TRBJ2-1, with 10 bases lining up with TRBD2. The CDR3 extends over 16 amino acids. CDR1 and CDR2 (germline): KGHDR, SFDVKD. V lost 1 base and J lost 5; bases outside the gene matches: 4. CDR3 nucleotide sequence: TGTGCCACCAGTGATTTAAGGACTAGCGGTAACAATGAGCAGTTCTTC. It specifies CATSDLRTSGNNEQFF.

The gene calls are TRBV29-1 and TRBJ2-1; perhaps TRBD1 as D (6 bases). CDR1 is SQVTM, CDR2 ANQGSEA, per germline. V was trimmed by 7 bases and J by 7 bases, leaving 14 bases between them. The CDR3 sequence is 12 residues long. The CDR3 DNA reads TGCAGCGCTCTCAGGGGTGGGAATGAGCAGTTCTTC. Protein product: CSALRGGNEQFF.

The chain recombines TRBV4-1 with TRBJ1-1; maybe TRBD1 (5 bases). V shed 3 bases and J shed 5 bases, with 22 bases lying between them. Germline assignment: CDR1 MGHRA and CDR2 YSYEKL. The length of the CDR3 is 17 residues. The CDR3 DNA follows: TGCGCCAGCAGCCATAAAGGGTGGTTCGGGGGATGGACTGAAGCTTTCTTT. Protein product: CASSHKGWFGGWTEAFF.

The chain uses TRBV5-1 and TRBJ2-7; TRBD2 is a possible D gene (6 bases). The V end was cut by 7 bases, the J end by 5 bases, with 19 bases between. Germline CDR1 reads SGHRS; CDR2 reads YFSETQ. This CDR3 has 14 residues. The CDR3 reads CASRRREVVHEQYF. The CDR3 coding sequence is TGCGCCAGCCGCCGGAGGGAGGTCGTCCACGAGCAGTACTTC.

This clone was recorded a few times. The chain joins TRBV6-5 to TRBJ1-4; D is perhaps TRBD1 (5 bases). This CDR3 region has 14 residues. Germline-derived CDR1 and CDR2 are MNHEY and SVGAGI. V shed 6 bases and J shed 1 base, with 9 bases lying between them. CDR3 nucleotide sequence: TGTGCCAGCAGCCGAGACAGAACTAATGAAAAACTGTTTTTT. Translating it yields CASSRDRTNEKLFF.

The count of this clone is one. The V and J genes are TRBV7-2 and TRBJ2-7; tentative D call: TRBD1 (6 bases). The V end was cut by 1 base, the J end by 4 bases, with 11 bases between. The CDR3 is made up of 14 amino acids. Germline-derived CDR1 and CDR2 are SGHTA and FQGNSA. The CDR3 DNA is TGTGCCAGCAGCTTAGGGGGCAGGGGATACGAGCAGTACTTC. Translation: CASSLGGRGYEQYF.

The rearrangement links TRBV18 to TRBJ2-6, with 8 bases lining up with TRBD1. There are 17 residues in the CDR3. J lost 0 bases, V lost 3 bases, and 4 bases had no gene match. Per germline, CDR1 KGHSH and CDR2 LQKENI. This CDR3 reads CASSPPGQVSGANVLTF. The CDR3 DNA follows: TGTGCCAGCTCACCCCCGGGACAGGTCTCTGGGGCCAACGTCCTGACTTTC. Full variable domain (rest looked up from reference TRBV18 and TRBJ2-6): NAGVMQNPRHLVRRRGQEARLRCSPMKGHSHVYWYRQLPEEGLKFMVYLQKENIIDESGMPKERFSAEFPKEGPSILRIQQVVRGDSAAYFCASSPPGQVSGANVLTFGAGSRLTVL.

CDR3 residues: CASSESSTGELFF. The CDR3 nucleotides read TGTGCCAGCAGTGAATCTAGCACCGGGGAGCTGTTTTTT. The V and J genes are TRBV6-1 and TRBJ2-2; no clear D. This CDR3 contains 13 residues. Germline V lookup: CDR1 MNHNS, CDR2 SASEGT. V lost 2 bases and J 4 bases, leaving 5 bases between the germline ends.

In the case of this clone: At one end the junction does not follow the germline gene, possibly because of a read error. The V gene is TRBV10-3, the J gene TRBJ2-3; unclear D gene. The CDR3 length is 15 residues. Germline V CDR1 and CDR2: ENHRY, SYGVKD. The CDR3 nucleotides are TGTCCCATCAGTCACCAAACCACGACCCTAGATACGCAGTATTTT. Its translation: CPISHQTTTLDTQYF.

In this sample, this clone turned up a few times. This rearrangement joins TRBV2 to TRBJ1-2; D call uncertain. Germline V gene sequence: CDR1 SNHLY, CDR2 FYNNEI. The CDR3 loop spans 14 amino acids. V was shortened by 2 bases and J by 4 bases, with 11 bases between the two germline ends. CDR3 protein: CASSESGQLYGYTF. The CDR3 nucleotides read TGTGCCAGCAGTGAATCTGGTCAGCTCTATGGCTACACCTTC.

This chain joins TRBV5-6 and TRBJ1-6; TRBD1 matches 9 bases. The CDR3 consists of 15 residues. Germline V gene sequence: CDR1 SGHDT, CDR2 YYEEEE. Trimming cost V 2 bases and J 6 bases; bases outside gene matches: 3. As DNA, the CDR3 is TGTGCCAGCAGCTTATGGGACAGGGTTAATTCACCCCTCCACTTT. Amino acids: CASSLWDRVNSPLHF.

The count of this clone is one. J is TRBJ1-1 and V is TRBV5-1; TRBD1 aligns across 7 bases. CDR3 length equals 19 residues. Germline assignment: CDR1 SGHRS and CDR2 YFSETQ. J was trimmed by 6 bases and V by 5 bases; bases with no gene match: 25. CDR3 sequence: CASSSVARDSYQPSPEAFF. The DNA of the CDR3 is TGCGCCAGCAGTTCAGTCGCTCGGGACAGCTATCAGCCAAGTCCTGAAGCTTTCTTT.

This clone was detected once. The V call is TRBV7-9, the J call TRBJ2-2; the D gene is possibly TRBD2 (5 bases). Per the germline V gene, CDR1 is SEHNR and CDR2 is FQNEAQ (reference sequence). With 2 bases removed from V and 3 bases from J, the gap between germline ends came to 10 bases. The CDR3 sequence is 15 residues long. This CDR3 reads CASSLSRGYTGELFF. CDR3 coding DNA: TGTGCCAGCAGCTTATCACGCGGGTACACCGGGGAGCTGTTTTTT.

The rearrangement uses TRBV5-4 and TRBJ1-4, with D possibly matching TRBD1 (5 bases). V was cut by 4 bases and J by 8 bases, with 21 bases left in between. Germline CDR1 SGHNT, CDR2 YYREEE (reference sequence). CDR3 length: 16 amino acids. This chain's CDR3 is CASSPGGTEGAEKLFF. CDR3 nucleotide sequence: TGTGCCAGCAGCCCGGGAGGGACGGAAGGAGCCGAAAAACTGTTTTTT.

The chain has TRBV7-9 and TRBJ1-4, with no clear D. The CDR3 runs to 15 residues. The V gene lost 2 bases and the J gene lost 0 bases, with 7 bases spanning the gap. The germline V gene encodes CDR1 SEHNR and CDR2 FQNEAQ (reference sequence). The DNA of the CDR3 is TGTGCCAGCAGCTTAACGGCGACAACTAATGAAAAACTGTTTTTT. Translating it yields CASSLTATTNEKLFF.

The chain couples TRBV4-3 to TRBJ1-2; possible D gene TRBD1, 5 bases. This CDR3 region has 15 residues. Germline assignment: CDR1 LGHNA and CDR2 YSLEER. Trimming took off 2 bases at V and 8 bases at J, with 18 bases between the two ends. The CDR3 region has the DNA TGCGCCAGCAGCCAAAGAGGATCAGGGAAGGACGGCTACACCTTC. It yields the protein CASSQRGSGKDGYTF.

The chain is built from TRBV11-2 and TRBJ2-6; 7 bases are a match to TRBD1. CDR1 is SGHAT, CDR2 FQNNGV, per germline. V was clipped by 8 bases and J by 4 bases; unmatched bases: 11. This CDR3 spans 16 amino acids. The CDR3 sequence is CASVGQAVGGANVLTF. Here the CDR3 DNA reads TGTGCCAGCGTAGGACAGGCCGTGGGGGGGGCCAACGTCCTGACTTTC.

The chain employs TRBV7-2 and TRBJ2-7; D is perhaps TRBD1 (6 bases). CDR1 and CDR2 (germline): SGHTA, FQGNSA. The CDR3 has 12 residues. The V end lost 6 bases, the J end lost 2 bases, and 8 bases lay between the germline ends. The CDR3 loop reads CASRGGTYEQYF. CDR3 bases: TGTGCCAGCAGAGGGGGTACCTACGAGCAGTACTTC.

V usage is TRBV6-5 and J usage is TRBJ1-2; maybe TRBD1 (5 bases). The V gene lost 4 bases and the J gene lost 3 bases, with 6 bases spanning the gap. The CDR3 is made up of 12 amino acids. The germline CDR1 and CDR2 sequences are MNHEY and SVGAGI. DNA for the CDR3: TGTGCCAGCAGTTCAGGGTACTATGGCTACACCTTC. It encodes CASSSGYYGYTF.

This clone was recorded only once. The chain recombines TRBV6-5 with TRBJ2-2, with D perhaps matching TRBD2 (5 bases). The CDR3 has 14 residues. Looked up from germline, CDR1 is MNHEY and CDR2 is SVGAGI. V lost 0 bases, J lost 5 bases, and 7 bases lay in between. DNA for the CDR3: TGTGCCAGCAGTTACTCCCGGGGAACCGGGGAGCTGTTTTTT. Translation: CASSYSRGTGELFF.

To note about this clone: A read error is possible here, since a much larger clone lies one base away. V and J are TRBV10-3 and TRBJ1-5; D perhaps matches TRBD1 (5 bases). This CDR3 spans 16 amino acids. Germline V gives CDR1 ENHRY, CDR2 SYGVKD. In nucleotides, the CDR3 is TGTGCCACTGAAGGAGGGGATTCCTATAGCAATCAGTCCCAGCATTTT. As protein: CATEGGDSYSNQSQHF.

The chain couples TRBV19 to TRBJ1-6, with D tentatively TRBD1 (5 bases). The CDR3 is made up of 14 amino acids. Deletions cut 5 bases from V and 11 bases from J, with 16 bases between. Germline V gene lookup returns CDR1 LNHDA and CDR2 SQIVND (reference sequence). CDR3 loop: CASSHWQGSAPLHF. The CDR3 nucleotides read TGTGCCAGTAGTCATTGGCAGGGCTCGGCACCCCTCCACTTT. The variable domain in full, with the rest retrieved from reference TRBV19 and TRBJ1-6, is DGGITQSPKYLFRKEGQNVTLSCEQNLNHDAMYWYRQDPGQGLRLIYYSQIVNDFQKGDIAEGYSVSREKKESFPLTVTSAQKNPTAFYLCASSHWQGSAPLHFGNGTRLTVT.

The rearrangement links TRBV6-5 to TRBJ2-1; TRBD2 might be the D (6 bases). The CDR3 is 15 residues long. V shed 4 bases and J shed 2 bases, with 12 bases lying between them. Germline assignment: CDR1 MNHEY and CDR2 SVGAGI. CDR3 in amino acids: CASSSLGGPYNEQFF. The CDR3 DNA reads TGTGCCAGCAGTTCCCTGGGGGGACCCTACAATGAGCAGTTCTTC.